Below, 12 T cell receptor beta chains from the same sample are listed, as sequenced in a study of blood T cell repertoires in COVID-19. Clones were sequenced by immunoSEQ multiplex PCR, and TCRdb holds only the in-frame ones, with some missing. The table shows a few hundred thousand clones, with roughly 86% occurring only once. Material: peripheral blood. The source of these receptors is a man at least 80 years old with acute or convalescent COVID-19.

V usage is TRBV11-2 and J usage is TRBJ2-3; unclear D gene. The CDR3 has 17 residues. CDR1 is SGHAT and CDR2 is FQNNGV in the germline V gene. Between the trimmed V and J ends, which lost 1 base and 1 base, there was a span of 15 bases. The CDR3 loop is CASSLVPWASGTDTQYF. The CDR3 nucleotides are TGTGCCAGCAGCTTAGTTCCCTGGGCCTCAGGCACAGATACGCAGTATTTT.

DNA of the CDR3: TGTGCCAGCAGCCAGGGTTCAGGGGTGGGCACTGAAGCTTTCTTT. Translated: CASSQGSGVGTEAFF. The rearrangement uses TRBV14 and TRBJ1-1; a weak D match, TRBD1 (6 bases). V gave up 3 bases and J gave up 4 bases, with 15 bases separating them. The CDR3 contains 15 residues. Germline V CDR1 and CDR2: SGHDN, FVKESK.

The chain has TRBV4-3 and TRBJ2-1, with 7 bases that match TRBD1. Germline CDR1 and CDR2: LGHNA and YSLEER. V was clipped by 1 base and J by 10 bases; unmatched bases: 4. The CDR3 contains 13 residues. The CDR3 loop reads CASSQAGTDEQFF. The CDR3 coding sequence is TGCGCCAGCAGCCAAGCCGGGACAGACGAGCAGTTCTTC.

The chain carries TRBV6-5 and TRBJ1-4, with no clear D. This CDR3 contains 16 residues. Trimming removed 3 bases at V and 0 bases at J, with 11 bases between. Germline assignment: CDR1 MNHEY and CDR2 SVGAGI. The CDR3 reads CASSYSRGTTNEKLFF. CDR3 in DNA: TGTGCCAGCAGTTATTCCCGGGGAACAACTAATGAAAAACTGTTTTTT.

The chain employs TRBV7-9 and TRBJ1-1; no clear D gene. The germline gives CDR1 SEHNR, CDR2 FQNEAQ (reference sequence). V lost 3 bases, J lost 3 bases, and 14 bases lay in between. This CDR3 has 15 residues. The CDR3 DNA reads as TGTGCCAGCAGCTTCCTGAGTGGAGTGGACACTGAAGCTTTCTTT. It translates to CASSFLSGVDTEAFF.

The DNA for the CDR3 is TGTGCCAGCAGTCCGACAGGGACCAATTCACCCCTCCACTTT. Translation gives CASSPTGTNSPLHF. This rearrangement joins TRBV27 to TRBJ1-6; 7 bases align to TRBD1. The CDR3 extends over 14 amino acids. Trimming at V came to 5 bases and at J to 7 bases, leaving 5 bases not matched to a gene. The V gene's germline CDR1 is MNHEY and CDR2 SMNVEV (reference sequence).

The chain joins TRBV3-1 (or the pseudogene TRBV3-2) to TRBJ2-6; D might be TRBD1 (5 bases). Trimming removed 4 bases at V and 0 bases at J, with 16 bases between. The CDR3 totals 18 residues. Germline CDR1 is LGHDT and CDR2 is YNNKEL (reference sequence). The CDR3 DNA reads as TGTGCCAGCAGCCCAGGCTGGGGCGGCCCCTCTGGGGCCAACGTCCTGACTTTC. It translates to CASSPGWGGPSGANVLTF.

V is TRBV4-3 and J is TRBJ2-1, with TRBD1 as a possible D gene (5 bases). The germline V gene encodes CDR1 LGHNA and CDR2 YSLEER. CDR3 length: 13 amino acids. V gave up 3 bases and J gave up 8 bases, with 11 bases separating them. The CDR3 sequence: CASSHAGNHEQFF. The DNA for the CDR3 is TGCGCCAGCAGCCACGCAGGGAACCATGAGCAGTTCTTC.

The V call is TRBV28, the J call TRBJ2-7; 9 bases agree with TRBD1. CDR1 MDHEN and CDR2 SYDVKM come from the germline V gene. Trimming at V came to 4 bases and at J to 0 bases, leaving 7 bases not matched to a gene. CDR3 length: 16 amino acids. CDR3 in DNA: TGTGCCAGCAGTTCCACCGGGACAGGGAGCTCCTACGAGCAGTACTTC. Translating gives CASSSTGTGSSYEQYF. The full variable domain, with the rest looked up from reference TRBV28 and TRBJ2-7, is DVKVTQSSRYLVKRTGEKVFLECVQDMDHENMFWYRQDPGLGLRLIYFSYDVKMKEKGDIPEGYSVSREKKERFSLILESASTNQTSMYLCASSSTGTGSSYEQYFGPGTRLTVT.

The chain uses TRBV18 and TRBJ1-3; D uncertain. CDR1 and CDR2 from the germline V gene are KGHSH and LQKENI. CDR3 length: 15 residues. V lost 5 bases to trimming and J lost 0 bases, with 11 bases between them. The CDR3: CASSIDNRSGNTIYF. CDR3 sequence (DNA): TGTGCCAGCTCAATTGACAACCGCTCTGGAAACACCATATATTTT.

The rearrangement joins TRBV18 to TRBJ1-2; TRBD1 is a possible D gene (6 bases). Trimming stripped 3 bases from V and 3 bases from J, with 17 bases between. CDR1 is KGHSH and CDR2 is LQKENI in the germline V gene. This CDR3 is built from 16 residues. The CDR3 protein is CASSPTRDIPHYGYTF. The CDR3 region has the DNA TGTGCCAGCTCACCTACCCGGGACATACCCCACTATGGCTACACCTTC.

In its sample, this clone was seen once. CDR3 sequence (DNA): TGCGCCAGCAGCTCCGGGACAGGGGTCGATGGCTACACCTTC. The encoded protein is CASSSGTGVDGYTF. The rearrangement links TRBV5-1 to TRBJ1-2; 10 bases fit TRBD1. Germline values: CDR1 SGHRS, CDR2 YFSETQ. The J segment lost 6 bases and the V segment lost 3 bases, leaving 5 bases of the junction unmatched. This CDR3 is built from 14 residues.